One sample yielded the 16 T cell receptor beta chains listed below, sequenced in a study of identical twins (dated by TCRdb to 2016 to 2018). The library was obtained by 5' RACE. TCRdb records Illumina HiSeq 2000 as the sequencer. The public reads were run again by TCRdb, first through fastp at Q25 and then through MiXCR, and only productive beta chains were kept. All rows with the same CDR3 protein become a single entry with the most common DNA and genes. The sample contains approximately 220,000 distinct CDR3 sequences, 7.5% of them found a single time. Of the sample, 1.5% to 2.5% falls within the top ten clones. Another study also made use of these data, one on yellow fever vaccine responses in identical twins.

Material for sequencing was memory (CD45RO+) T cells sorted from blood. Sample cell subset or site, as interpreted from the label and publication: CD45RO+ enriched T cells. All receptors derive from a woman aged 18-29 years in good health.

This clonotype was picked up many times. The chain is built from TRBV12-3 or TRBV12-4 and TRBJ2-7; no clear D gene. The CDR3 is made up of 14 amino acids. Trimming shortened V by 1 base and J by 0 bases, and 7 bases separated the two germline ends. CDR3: CASSLDGTSYEQYF. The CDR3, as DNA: TGTGCCAGCAGTTTAGATGGAACCTCCTACGAGCAGTACTTC.

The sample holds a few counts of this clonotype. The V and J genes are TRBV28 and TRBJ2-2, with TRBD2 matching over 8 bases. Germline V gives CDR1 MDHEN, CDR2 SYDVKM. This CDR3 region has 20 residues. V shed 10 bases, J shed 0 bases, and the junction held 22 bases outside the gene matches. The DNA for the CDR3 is TGTGCCACGCGTTCAATACCAGGGACCGGGAGGGCCCCGAACACCGGGGAGCTGTTTTTT. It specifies CATRSIPGTGRAPNTGELFF.

CDR3 nucleotide sequence: TGCGCCAGCAGCTTGGGAGGGTCTAGCGGGGGTCCCTACAATGAGCAGTTCTTC. This gives the protein CASSLGGSSGGPYNEQFF. This chain joins TRBV5-1 and TRBJ2-1; 10 nucleotides match TRBD2. The length of the CDR3 is 18 residues. Germline CDR1 SGHRS, CDR2 YFSETQ. V lost 0 bases, J lost 2 bases, and 8 bases stayed unmatched. Looking up the rest from reference TRBV5-1 and TRBJ2-1 gives the full variable domain: KAGVTQTPRYLIKTRGQQVTLSCSPISGHRSVSWYQQTPGQGLQFLFEYFSETQRNKGNFPGRFSGRQFSNSRSEMNVSTLELGDSALYLCASSLGGSSGGPYNEQFFGPGTRLTVL.

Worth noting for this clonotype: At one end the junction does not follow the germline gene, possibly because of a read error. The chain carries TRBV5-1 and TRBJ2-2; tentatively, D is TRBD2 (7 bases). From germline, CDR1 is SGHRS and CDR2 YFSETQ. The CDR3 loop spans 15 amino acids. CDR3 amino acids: CASSSLGGLIGEPFF. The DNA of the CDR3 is TGCGCCAGCAGCTCACTGGGGGGGCTGATCGGGGAGCCGTTTTTT. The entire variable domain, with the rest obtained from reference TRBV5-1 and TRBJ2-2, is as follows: KAGVTQTPRYLIKTRGQQVTLSCSPISGHRSVSWYQQTPGQGLQFLFEYFSETQRNKGNFPGRFSGRQFSNSRSEMNVSTLELGDSALYLCASSSLGGLIGEPFFGEGSRLTVL.

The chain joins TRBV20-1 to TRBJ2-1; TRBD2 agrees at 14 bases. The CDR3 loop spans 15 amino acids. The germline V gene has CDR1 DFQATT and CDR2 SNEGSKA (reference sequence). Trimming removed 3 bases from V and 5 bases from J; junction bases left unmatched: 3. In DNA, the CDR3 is TGCAGTGCTAGGGGACTAGCGGGGGCAGACAATGAGCAGTTCTTC. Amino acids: CSARGLAGADNEQFF.

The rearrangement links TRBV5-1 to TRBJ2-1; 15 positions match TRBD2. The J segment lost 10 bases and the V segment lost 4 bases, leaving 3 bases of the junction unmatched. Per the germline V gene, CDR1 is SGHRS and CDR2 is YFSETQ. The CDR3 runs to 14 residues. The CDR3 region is CASSAGTSGGEQFF. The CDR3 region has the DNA TGCGCCAGCAGCGCCGGGACTAGCGGGGGGGAGCAGTTCTTC. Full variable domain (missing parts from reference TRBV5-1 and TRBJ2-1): KAGVTQTPRYLIKTRGQQVTLSCSPISGHRSVSWYQQTPGQGLQFLFEYFSETQRNKGNFPGRFSGRQFSNSRSEMNVSTLELGDSALYLCASSAGTSGGEQFFGPGTRLTVL.

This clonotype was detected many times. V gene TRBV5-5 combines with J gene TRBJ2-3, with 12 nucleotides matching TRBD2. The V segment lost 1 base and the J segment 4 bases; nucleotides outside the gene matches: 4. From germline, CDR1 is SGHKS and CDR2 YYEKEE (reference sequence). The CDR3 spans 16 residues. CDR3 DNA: TGTGCCAGCAGCTTGATTCTAGCGGGAGGGCCAGATACGCAGTATTTT. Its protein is CASSLILAGGPDTQYF.

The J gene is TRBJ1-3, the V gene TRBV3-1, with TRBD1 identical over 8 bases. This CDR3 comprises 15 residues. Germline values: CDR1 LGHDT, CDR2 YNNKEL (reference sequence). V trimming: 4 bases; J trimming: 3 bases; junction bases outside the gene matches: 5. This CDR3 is CASSLGQGYGNTIYF. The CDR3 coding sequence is TGTGCCAGCAGCCTTGGACAGGGCTATGGAAACACCATATATTTT.

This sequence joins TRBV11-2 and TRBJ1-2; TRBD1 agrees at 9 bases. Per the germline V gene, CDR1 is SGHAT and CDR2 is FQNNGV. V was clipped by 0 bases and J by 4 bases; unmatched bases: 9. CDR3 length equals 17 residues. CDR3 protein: CASSLEVVGTGLYGYTF. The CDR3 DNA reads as TGTGCCAGCAGCTTAGAGGTGGTTGGGACAGGGCTCTATGGCTACACCTTC. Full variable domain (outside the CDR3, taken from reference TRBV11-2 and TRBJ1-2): EAGVAQSPRYKIIEKRQSVAFWCNPISGHATLYWYQQILGQGPKLLIQFQNNGVVDDSQLPKDRFSAERLKGVDSTLKIQPAKLEDSAVYLCASSLEVVGTGLYGYTFGSGTRLTVV.

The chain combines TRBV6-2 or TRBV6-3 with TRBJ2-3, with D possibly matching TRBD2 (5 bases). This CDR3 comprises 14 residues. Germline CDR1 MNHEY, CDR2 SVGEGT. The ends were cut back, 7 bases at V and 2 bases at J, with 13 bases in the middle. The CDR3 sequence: CASTRGRDTDTQYF. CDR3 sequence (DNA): TGTGCCAGCACTCGTGGACGGGACACAGATACGCAGTATTTT.

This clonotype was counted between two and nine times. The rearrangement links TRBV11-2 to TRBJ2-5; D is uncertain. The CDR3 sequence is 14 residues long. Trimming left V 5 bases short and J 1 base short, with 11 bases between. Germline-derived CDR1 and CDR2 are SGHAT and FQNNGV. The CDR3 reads CASSPIRSQETQYF. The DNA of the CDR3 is TGTGCCAGCAGCCCGATTCGATCCCAAGAGACCCAGTACTTC.

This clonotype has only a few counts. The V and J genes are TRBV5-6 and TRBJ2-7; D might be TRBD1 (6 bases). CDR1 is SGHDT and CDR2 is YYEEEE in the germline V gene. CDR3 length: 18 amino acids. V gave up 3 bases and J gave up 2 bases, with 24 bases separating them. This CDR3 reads CASSSISRWQGNPYEQYF. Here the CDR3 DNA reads TGTGCCAGCAGCTCTATCTCGAGGTGGCAGGGGAACCCCTACGAGCAGTACTTC.

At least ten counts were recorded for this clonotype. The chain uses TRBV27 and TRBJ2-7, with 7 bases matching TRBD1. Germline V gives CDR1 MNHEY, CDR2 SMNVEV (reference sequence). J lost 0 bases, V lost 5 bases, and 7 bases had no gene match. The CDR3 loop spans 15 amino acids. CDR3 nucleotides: TGTGCCAGCAGTCCAATACAGGGGAGCTCCTACGAGCAGTACTTC. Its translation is CASSPIQGSSYEQYF.

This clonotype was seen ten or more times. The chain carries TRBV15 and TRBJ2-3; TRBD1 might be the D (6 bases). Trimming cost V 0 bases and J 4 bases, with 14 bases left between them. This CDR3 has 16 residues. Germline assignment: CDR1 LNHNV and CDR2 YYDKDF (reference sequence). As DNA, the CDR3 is TGTGCCACCAGCAGAGACAGGGGCGAGGGTGCAGATACGCAGTATTTT. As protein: CATSRDRGEGADTQYF.

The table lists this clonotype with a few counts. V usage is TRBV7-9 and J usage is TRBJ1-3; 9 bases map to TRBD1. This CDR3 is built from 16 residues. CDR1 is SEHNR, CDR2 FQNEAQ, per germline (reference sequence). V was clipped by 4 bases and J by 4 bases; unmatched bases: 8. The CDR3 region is CASSSNRGLVGNTIYF. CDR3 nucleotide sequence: TGTGCCAGCAGCTCTAACAGGGGGCTAGTAGGAAACACCATATATTTT.

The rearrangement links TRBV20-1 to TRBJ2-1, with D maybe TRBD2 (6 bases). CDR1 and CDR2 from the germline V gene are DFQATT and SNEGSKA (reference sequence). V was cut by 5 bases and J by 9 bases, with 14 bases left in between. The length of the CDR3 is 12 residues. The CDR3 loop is CSALARGTEQFF. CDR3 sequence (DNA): TGCAGTGCTCTTGCTCGGGGGACTGAGCAGTTCTTC.